Listed below are T cell receptor beta chains from one sample, sequenced in a study of T cell responses to AZD1222 COVID-19 vaccine. Method: immunoSEQ multiplex PCR; TCRdb's copy keeps in-frame clones and lacks some. The sample records 120,000 or so clones, around nine tenths being singletons. The specimen comprised peripheral blood, sampled 28 days after the second AZD1222 dose. The receptor source for this set is an adult who received the AZD1222 COVID-19 vaccine. Both conserved end residues are part of each CDR3. A D gene is named only where the DNA matches it firmly.

TRBV19	TRBD2	CASSITAGGSQETQYF
TRBV4-2	NA	CASSRTTDRNSGNTIYF
TRBV29-1	TRBD1	CSVGTGGTDTQYF
TRBV5-1	NA	CASSLEAPGAGEQYF
TRBV5-1	TRBD1	CASSLGDRGYNEQFF
TRBV5-1	TRBD1	CASSLTGGSSYEQYF
TRBV27	NA	CASSLAANTEAFF
TRBV5-1	TRBD2	CASSLALAGGPDTQYF
TRBV2	NA	CASSPPDRYYGYTF
TRBV4-1	TRBD1	CASSQVVGQGFSPLHF
TRBV28	TRBD1	CASGQGDSPLHF
TRBV25-1	TRBD1	CASSADRASSGNTIYF
TRBV27	NA	CASRLTGFENQPQHF
TRBV5-6	NA	CASSPGGYNSPLHF
TRBV19	TRBD1	CASSTRTGGETQYF
TRBV18	NA	CASSPQGQLYTEAFF
TRBV2	TRBD1	CASSGSGGKQPQHF
TRBV28	NA	CASSPQLAVADTQYF
TRBV5-1	TRBD1	CASSTTGAYGYTF
TRBV29-1	TRBD1	CSVQTGGIYEQYF
TRBV7-2	NA	CGGAYRGTDTQYF
TRBV28	NA	CASSSSGTPRNGYTF
TRBV5-4	NA	CASSLAQNEQYF
TRBV19	NA	CASSSRQGSYEQYF
TRBV7-9	TRBD1	CASSYTLRQGSGYTF
TRBV18	NA	CASSPFFRPANTEAFF
TRBV7-9	NA	CASSSGFSRGEQYF
TRBV11-2	NA	CASSLVRGVVEQYF
TRBV24-1	NA	CATSDPTGNTGELFF
TRBV19	NA	CASKGPGAAETQYF
TRBV6-5	NA	CASSYSSGRYGYTF
TRBV5-1	TRBD2	CASSLAPSGSGETQYF
TRBV5-1	TRBD1	CASSLGAAAGGVYEKLFF
TRBV24-1	NA	CATSDLQGGVGGEQFF
TRBV21-1	NA	CASSKVSDRGQETQYF
TRBV7-5	NA	CVRIRSGRDTGELFF
TRBV4-1	NA	CASSPGFRRSTNEKLFF
TRBV5-1	TRBD2	CASSRGGSNNEQFF
TRBV7-6	TRBD2	CASSVGTSGTSDTQYF
TRBV5-1	TRBD1	CASRTGQAGTSGANVLTF
TRBV30	NA	CAWKRRDTSSYEQYF
TRBV10-3	NA	CAISETAALRNEQFF
TRBV28	NA	CASSLYAFPPGNTIYF
TRBV29-1	NA	CSVARLASTGELFF
TRBV10-3	NA	CAISESTGTGRSDTQYF
TRBV11-2	TRBD1	CASSFRDRAYEQYF
TRBV7-8	NA	CASTLLLDRNQPQHF
TRBV27	TRBD1	CASSLLDRGNSPLHF
TRBV2	NA	CASSEVPKYEQYF
TRBV21-1	NA	CASNPTEPKNIQYF
TRBV6-1	NA	CASSEGLGLHEQYF
TRBV27	NA	CASSRDRFNSPLHF
TRBV10-3	NA	CAISEGMAGYGYTF